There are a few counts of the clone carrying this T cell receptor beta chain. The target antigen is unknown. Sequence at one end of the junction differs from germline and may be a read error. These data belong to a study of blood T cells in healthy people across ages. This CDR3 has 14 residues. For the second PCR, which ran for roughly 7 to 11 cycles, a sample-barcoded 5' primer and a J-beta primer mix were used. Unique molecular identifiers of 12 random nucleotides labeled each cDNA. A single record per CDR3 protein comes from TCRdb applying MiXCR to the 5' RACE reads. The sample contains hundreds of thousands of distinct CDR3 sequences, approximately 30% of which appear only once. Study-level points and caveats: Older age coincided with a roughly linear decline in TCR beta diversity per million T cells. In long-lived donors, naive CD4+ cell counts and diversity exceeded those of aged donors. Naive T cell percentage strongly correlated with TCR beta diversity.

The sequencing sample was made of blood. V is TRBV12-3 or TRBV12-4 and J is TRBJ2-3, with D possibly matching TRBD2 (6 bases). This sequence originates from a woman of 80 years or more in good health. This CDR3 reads CASSLGGVADAQYF. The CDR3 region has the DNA TGTGCCAGCAGTTTAGGGGGGGTGGCAGATGCGCAGTATTTT.